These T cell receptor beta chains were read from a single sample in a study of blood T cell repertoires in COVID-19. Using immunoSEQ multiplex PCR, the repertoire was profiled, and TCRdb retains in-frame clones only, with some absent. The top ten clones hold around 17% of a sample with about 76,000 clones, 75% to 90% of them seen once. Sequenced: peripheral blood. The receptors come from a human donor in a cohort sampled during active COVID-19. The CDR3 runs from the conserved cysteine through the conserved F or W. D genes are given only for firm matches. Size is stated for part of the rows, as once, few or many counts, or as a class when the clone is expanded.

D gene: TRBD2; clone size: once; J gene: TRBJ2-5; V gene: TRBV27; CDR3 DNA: TGTGCCAGCAGTCCGCCTAGCGGGAGTAAGACCCAGTACTTC; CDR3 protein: CASSPPSGSKTQYF
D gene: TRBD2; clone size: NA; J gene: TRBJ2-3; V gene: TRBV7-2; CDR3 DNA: TGTGCCAGCAGCATGCGGGGGGGAGATACGCAGTATTTT; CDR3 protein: CASSMRGGDTQYF
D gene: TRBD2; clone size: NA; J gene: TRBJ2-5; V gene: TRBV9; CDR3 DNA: TGTGCCAGCAGCGTTGGGACTATCAAAGAGACCCAGTACTTC; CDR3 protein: CASSVGTIKETQYF
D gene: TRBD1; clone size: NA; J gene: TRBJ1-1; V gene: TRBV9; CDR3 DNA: TGTGCCAGCAGCAAGACAGGGAGCACTGAAGCTTTCTTT; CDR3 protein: CASSKTGSTEAFF
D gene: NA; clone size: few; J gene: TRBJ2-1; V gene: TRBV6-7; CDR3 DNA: TGTGCCAGCAGTTACTCGCGGCCCGGCGCCTACAATGAGCAGTTCTTC; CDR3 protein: CASSYSRPGAYNEQFF
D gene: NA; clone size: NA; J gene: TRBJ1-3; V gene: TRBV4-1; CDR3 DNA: TGCGCCAGCAGCCAAGAGAACAGTCTCTCTGGAAACACCATATATTTT; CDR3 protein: CASSQENSLSGNTIYF
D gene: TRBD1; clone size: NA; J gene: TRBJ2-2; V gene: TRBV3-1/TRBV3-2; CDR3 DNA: TGTGCCAGCAGCCAATCGGACAGGGCTCTCCTCACCGGGGAGCTGTTTTTT; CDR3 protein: CASSQSDRALLTGELFF
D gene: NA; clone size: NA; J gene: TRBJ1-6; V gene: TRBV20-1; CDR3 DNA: TGCAGTGCTAGTGGGAGGGTTAATTCACCCCTCCACTTT; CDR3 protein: CSASGRVNSPLHF
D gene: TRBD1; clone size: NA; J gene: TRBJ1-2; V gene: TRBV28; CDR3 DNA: TGTGCCAGCAGTTCATTAACAGGGGGAGTTTGGGGCTACACCTTC; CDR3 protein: CASSSLTGGVWGYTF
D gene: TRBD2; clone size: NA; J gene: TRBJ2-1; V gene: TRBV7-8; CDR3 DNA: TGTGCCAGCAGCTTTGACCGTCTAGCGGGAGTTCTCCATGAGCAGTTCTTC; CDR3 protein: CASSFDRLAGVLHEQFF
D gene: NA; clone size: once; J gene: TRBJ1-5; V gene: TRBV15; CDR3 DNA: TGTGCCACCAGCAGCGAACGAACGTTGGACAGAATAAATCAGCCCCAGCATTTT; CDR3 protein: CATSSERTLDRINQPQHF
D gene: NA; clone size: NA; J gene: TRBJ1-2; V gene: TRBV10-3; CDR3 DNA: TGTGCCATCGTAGGGGACTCAATGGCGAATGGCTACACCTTC; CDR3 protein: CAIVGDSMANGYTF
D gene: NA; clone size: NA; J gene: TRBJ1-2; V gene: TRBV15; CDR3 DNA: TGTGCCACCAGCAGAGCGATGGCAGGTCGGGGCTACACCTTC; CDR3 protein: CATSRAMAGRGYTF
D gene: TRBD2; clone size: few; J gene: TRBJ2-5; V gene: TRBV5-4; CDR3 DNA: TGTGCCAGCAGCTTGGCGCTAGCGGGGGGCCAAGAGACCCAGTACTTC; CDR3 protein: CASSLALAGGQETQYF
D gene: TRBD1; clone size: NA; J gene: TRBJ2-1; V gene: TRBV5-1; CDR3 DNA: TGCGCCAGCAGAGATGTACAGGGGGCCGGCTACAATGAGCAGTTCTTC; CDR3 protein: CASRDVQGAGYNEQFF
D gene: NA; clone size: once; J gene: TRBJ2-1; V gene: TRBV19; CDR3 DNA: TGTGCCAGCCTAGCTCGCCCCAGGGGCCCGTACAATGAGCAGTTCTTC; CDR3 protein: CASLARPRGPYNEQFF
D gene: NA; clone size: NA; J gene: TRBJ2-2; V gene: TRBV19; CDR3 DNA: TGTGCCAGCGGGACAATTCCTAACACCGGGGAGCTGTTTTTT; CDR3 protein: CASGTIPNTGELFF
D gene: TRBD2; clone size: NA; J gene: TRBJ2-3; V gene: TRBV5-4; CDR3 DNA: TGTGCCAGCAGTCGCGGGACTAGCGGGAGGGCCACAGATACGCAGTATTTT; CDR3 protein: CASSRGTSGRATDTQYF
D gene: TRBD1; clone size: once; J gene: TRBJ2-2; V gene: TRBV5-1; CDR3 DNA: TGCGCCAGCAGGCCGGGACAGGGGGCTTCCGGGGAGCTGTTTTTT; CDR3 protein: CASRPGQGASGELFF
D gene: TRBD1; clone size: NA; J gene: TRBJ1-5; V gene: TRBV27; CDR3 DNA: TGTGCCAGCAGTTTAGGCAGGGGGGAGTTGCCCCAGCATTTT; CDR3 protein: CASSLGRGELPQHF
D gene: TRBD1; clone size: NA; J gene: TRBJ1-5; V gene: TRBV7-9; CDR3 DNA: TGTGCCACTTCAGGGGGACGGGGCAATCAGCCCCAGCATTTT; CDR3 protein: CATSGGRGNQPQHF
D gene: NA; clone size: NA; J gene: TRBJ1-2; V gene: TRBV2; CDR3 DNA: TGTGCCAGCAGTGCCGCCAGGGTGGTCTATGGCTACACCTTC; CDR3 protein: CASSAARVVYGYTF
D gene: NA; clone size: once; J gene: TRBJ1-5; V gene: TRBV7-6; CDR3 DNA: TGTGCCAGCAGCTTAATGCAGGGGACCAATCAGCCCCAGCATTTT; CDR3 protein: CASSLMQGTNQPQHF
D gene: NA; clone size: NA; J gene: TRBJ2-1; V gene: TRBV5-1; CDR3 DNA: TGCGCCAGCAGCTTGGAGAGCTCCTACAATGAGCAGTTCTTC; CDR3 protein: CASSLESSYNEQFF
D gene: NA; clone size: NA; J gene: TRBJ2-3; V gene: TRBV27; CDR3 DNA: TGTGCCAGCAGTATAGCAGGGACAGATACGCAGTATTTT; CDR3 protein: CASSIAGTDTQYF